The present T cell receptor beta chain was sequenced within a study of cytomegalovirus exposure and HLA in healthy donors. For this clone: Its antigen remains unknown.

60 Vbeta and 13 Jbeta primers were used in PCR. The table came from immunoSEQ multiplex PCR; TCRdb's copy has only in-frame clones and leaves some out. The table lists over 100,000 clones, roughly four fifths of them singletons. Germline CDR1 is SGHRS and CDR2 is YFSETQ. The V and J ends lost 5 bases and 1 base, in that order; junction bases with no gene match: 8. CDR3 size: 15 residues. Broader study findings: A later analysis associated 16,951 TCR beta sequences with HLA alleles at a 0.05 false discovery rate. Among TCR beta chains of equal frequency, HLA-associated ones were more clonally expanded in a later analysis. Despite most TCR sequences being rare, some public TCRs occurred in many donors.

What was sequenced was PBMCs. V gene TRBV5-1 combines with J gene TRBJ1-1; TRBD1 agrees at 7 bases. The sequence derives from a male donor in good health and CMV-seropositive. The CDR3 DNA reads TGCGCCAGCAGAGGGGAAGGGGGCACGAACACTGAAGCTTTCTTT. Its protein is CASRGEGGTNTEAFF.